Listed below are T cell receptor beta chains from one sample, sequenced in a study of hypomethylating agent response in myelodysplastic syndrome. Sequenced by immunoSEQ multiplex PCR; TCRdb stores in-frame clones only, minus some. This table holds 6,600 or so clones, about 87% found once. The sequencing used bone marrow, collected before or after starting hypomethylating agent treatment for myelodysplastic syndrome (not recorded which). The origin of the receptors is a human donor with myelodysplastic syndrome. Both conserved end residues are part of each CDR3. D genes are given only for firm matches. Size is omitted from some rows. Given values are once, few, many or a class for expanded clones.

j_gene | abundance | v_gene | d_gene | CDR3aa | CDR3nt
TRBJ2-3 | NA | TRBV18 | TRBD1 | CASSPGTGRINTQYF | TGTGCCAGCTCACCGGGGACAGGAAGAATAAATACGCAGTATTTT
TRBJ1-4 | NA | TRBV5-1 | NA | CASSSSGTPEEKLFF | TGCGCCAGCAGCTCATCCGGGACCCCCGAGGAAAAACTGTTTTTT
TRBJ1-1 | once | TRBV29-1 | NA | CSVERGLGTEAFF | TGCAGCGTTGAAAGAGGGTTGGGCACTGAAGCTTTCTTT
TRBJ2-7 | few | TRBV19 | TRBD2 | CALGLAGNSSYEQYF | TGTGCCCTAGGACTAGCGGGGAACAGCTCCTACGAGCAGTACTTC
TRBJ1-1 | NA | TRBV18 | NA | CASSQAGGTEAFF | TGTGCCAGCTCACAAGCGGGGGGCACTGAAGCTTTCTTT
TRBJ2-2 | NA | TRBV11-1 | NA | CASSPTGDRELFF | TGTGCCAGCAGCCCCACGGGGGACCGGGAGCTGTTTTTT
TRBJ2-7 | NA | TRBV19 | NA | CASRGRLYEQYF | TGTGCCAGTAGAGGACGGCTCTACGAGCAGTACTTC
TRBJ1-2 | NA | TRBV6-1 | NA | CASRGTGTGYGYTF | TGTGCCAGCAGAGGTACAGGTACGGGCTATGGCTACACCTTC
TRBJ1-3 | NA | TRBV15 | NA | CATSPTLPSSGNTIYF | TGTGCCACCAGCCCAACCTTACCCAGCTCTGGAAACACCATATATTTT
TRBJ2-7 | NA | TRBV6-5 | NA | CASSRGGFAYEQYF | TGTGCCAGCAGCCGAGGAGGATTCGCCTACGAGCAGTACTTC
TRBJ2-1 | NA | TRBV18 | NA | CASSIPTAYNEQFF | TGTGCCAGCTCAATCCCGACCGCCTACAATGAGCAGTTCTTC
TRBJ2-2 | NA | TRBV11-3 | TRBD1 | CASSSQTTGKAGELFF | TGTGCCAGCAGCTCCCAAACGACAGGGAAGGCCGGGGAGCTGTTTTTT
TRBJ1-2 | NA | TRBV2 | NA | CASSVRGGDSDGYTF | TGTGCCAGCAGTGTGAGGGGGGGAGACAGCGACGGCTACACCTTC
TRBJ2-5 | NA | TRBV5-5 | NA | CASSPRTGVLIETQYF | TGTGCCAGCAGCCCGCGGACTGGGGTTCTCATAGAGACCCAGTACTTC
TRBJ2-2 | NA | TRBV5-4 | NA | CASRPQPINTGELFF | TGTGCCAGCAGACCCCAACCCATAAACACCGGGGAGCTGTTTTTT
TRBJ1-6 | NA | TRBV2 | TRBD1 | CASSGQGQGSPLHF | TGTGCCAGCAGTGGACAGGGGCAGGGTTCACCCCTCCACTTT
TRBJ1-2 | once | TRBV9 | NA | CASSAWDGLGYTF | TGTGCCAGCAGCGCGTGGGACGGGTTGGGCTACACCTTC
TRBJ2-1 | NA | TRBV6-6 | NA | CASSTAGQGNYNEQFF | TGTGCCAGCAGCACCGCAGGGCAGGGGAACTACAATGAGCAGTTCTTC